These 20 T cell receptor beta chains were sequenced from one sample in a study of shared clonotypes between healthy human individuals (dated by TCRdb to about 2020). The library was obtained by the immunoSEQ multiplex PCR assay. Imported from immuneACCESS, the table was reduced by TCRdb to in-frame sequences with V and J called. These copies leave out some clones; in studies compared against another copy, an unresolved V gene accounts for under half, and the cause of the remainder is not known. The sample records around 1.5 million clones, 95% to 99% of which are singletons. Together, the top ten hold about 0.4% of the sample. What was sequenced was naive CD4+ T cells sorted from blood. This sample's cell subset or site label indicates: CD45RA+ positively selected. These TCRs come from a man younger than 40 in good health.

This chain links TRBV9 with TRBJ1-5, with no clear D. V lost 3 bases, J lost 0 bases, and 10 bases lay in between. The length of the CDR3 is 15 residues. Germline values: CDR1 SGDLS, CDR2 YYNGEE. The CDR3 coding sequence is TGTGCCAGCAGCGACGGAAAGATTAGCAATCAGCCCCAGCATTTT. This codes for CASSDGKISNQPQHF.

The V and J genes are TRBV18 and TRBJ2-1; tentatively, D is TRBD1 or TRBD2 (6 bases each). Per germline, CDR1 KGHSH and CDR2 LQKENI. Deletions cut 4 bases from V and 7 bases from J, with 14 bases between. The CDR3 runs to 14 residues. Here the CDR3 DNA reads TGTGCCAGCTCACAGTCGGGGGCGGGTAATGAGCAGTTCTTC. It translates to CASSQSGAGNEQFF. The entire variable domain, with the rest obtained from reference TRBV18 and TRBJ2-1, is as follows: NAGVMQNPRHLVRRRGQEARLRCSPMKGHSHVYWYRQLPEEGLKFMVYLQKENIIDESGMPKERFSAEFPKEGPSILRIQQVVRGDSAAYFCASSQSGAGNEQFFGPGTRLTVL.

As to this clone: Within the sample, other DNA sequences also encode this same CDR3. This rearrangement joins TRBV29-1 to TRBJ2-5; D remains ambiguous. This CDR3 has 13 amino acids. Deletions cut 4 bases from V and 0 bases from J, with 9 bases between. Per germline, CDR1 SQVTM and CDR2 ANQGSEA. The CDR3 coding sequence is TGCAGCGTTGGTGAACCGTACCAAGAGACCCAGTACTTC. Translation gives CSVGEPYQETQYF.

The J gene is TRBJ1-2, the V gene TRBV4-1; no firm D call. CDR3 length: 14 amino acids. Trimming took 3 bases from V and 5 from J, leaving 13 bases between them. Looked up from germline, CDR1 is MGHRA and CDR2 is YSYEKL. CDR3: CASSQDWSRYGYTF. As DNA, the CDR3 is TGCGCCAGCAGCCAGGACTGGTCCCGGTATGGCTACACCTTC.

The rearrangement links TRBV1 to TRBJ2-1; the table's D call, TRBD2, was not checked against the DNA. TRBV1 is a recognized pseudogene. This CDR3 is built from 13 residues. CDR3 region: CESSSTEFVEQFF. The CDR3 nucleotides read TGCGAAAGCAGTTCCACGGAGTTTGTTGAGCAGTTCTTC.

The V gene is TRBV6-5, the J gene TRBJ2-7, with a weak D call TRBD2 (5 bases). CDR1 MNHEY and CDR2 SVGAGI come from the germline V gene. Trimming left V 8 bases short and J 7 bases short, with 12 bases between. CDR3 size: 11 residues. CDR3 amino acids: CASRSGWEQYF. The DNA for the CDR3 is TGTGCCAGCCGGAGCGGCTGGGAGCAGTACTTC.

V is TRBV5-1 and J is TRBJ2-1; 9 bases agree with TRBD2. The CDR3 sequence is 18 residues long. V shed 0 bases and J 1 base; nucleotides not matched to a gene: 8. CDR1 and CDR2 (germline): SGHRS, YFSETQ. This CDR3 is CASSLGSGRFLSYNEQFF. In nucleotides, the CDR3 is TGCGCCAGCAGCTTGGGGAGCGGGAGGTTCCTATCCTACAATGAGCAGTTCTTC.

The gene calls are TRBV14 and TRBJ1-2; tentatively, D is TRBD1 (5 bases). CDR3 length: 14 amino acids. V gave up 4 bases and J gave up 5 bases, with 14 bases separating them. The germline CDR1 and CDR2 sequences are SGHDN and FVKESK. As DNA, the CDR3 is TGTGCCAGCAGCCCAGCGGGGGTAACTTATGGCTACACCTTC. As protein: CASSPAGVTYGYTF.

The chain couples TRBV7-8 to TRBJ1-2, with D tentatively TRBD1 (6 bases). Germline assignment: CDR1 SGHVS and CDR2 FQNEAQ. The V and J ends lost 3 bases and 2 bases respectively, with 13 bases between them. CDR3 length equals 15 residues. The CDR3 is CASSFTTGLNYGYTF. For the CDR3, the DNA is TGTGCCAGCAGCTTTACGACAGGATTGAACTATGGCTACACCTTC.

V usage is TRBV6-5 and J usage is TRBJ1-1; D remains unclear. Germline assignment: CDR1 MNHEY and CDR2 SVGAGI. The CDR3 is 14 residues long. The germline V and J ends were trimmed by 0 bases and 11 bases, with 16 bases remaining between them. CDR3 sequence (DNA): TGTGCCAGCAGTTACTCGCTAGTAGGGCCAGATGCTTTCTTT. Its protein product is CASSYSLVGPDAFF.

The chain links TRBV28 to TRBJ2-1, with D perhaps matching TRBD1 (5 bases). Germline V gene data show CDR1 as MDHEN and CDR2 as SYDVKM. Deletions cut 8 bases from V and 1 base from J, with 15 bases between. This CDR3 spans 15 amino acids. CDR3 DNA sequence: TGTGCCAGCGGGCGACAGCCTGGGTCCTACAATGAGCAGTTCTTC. This gives the protein CASGRQPGSYNEQFF.

The rearrangement joins TRBV6-1 to TRBJ1-4; D perhaps matches TRBD1 (5 bases). The V and J ends lost 0 bases and 8 bases respectively, with 19 bases between them. The CDR3 has 17 amino acids. Germline V gene lookup returns CDR1 MNHNS and CDR2 SASEGT. The CDR3 region has the DNA TGTGCCAGCAGTGAAGCCCTCGGCGGGGGGTTAAGGGAAAAACTGTTTTTT. Translating gives CASSEALGGGLREKLFF.

This chain links TRBV6-5 with TRBJ2-7; D remains unclear. The V and J ends lost 3 bases and 2 bases respectively, with 17 bases between them. This CDR3 is built from 16 residues. Per germline, CDR1 MNHEY and CDR2 SVGAGI. The CDR3 here is CASSYVMFGLAYEQYF. The CDR3 DNA reads as TGTGCCAGCAGTTATGTGATGTTTGGGCTAGCCTACGAGCAGTACTTC.

The chain uses TRBV6-5 and TRBJ1-1; 7 positions agree with TRBD1. CDR3 length: 13 amino acids. V lost 2 bases and J lost 8; bases outside the gene matches: 5. Germline V gene sequence: CDR1 MNHEY, CDR2 SVGAGI. The CDR3 reads CASSYEGAAEAFF. CDR3 bases: TGTGCCAGCAGTTACGAGGGGGCGGCAGAAGCTTTCTTT.

The V and J genes are TRBV19 and TRBJ2-1, with 7 positions matching TRBD2. The length of the CDR3 is 14 residues. The trim removed 9 bases at V and 7 bases at J, leaving 12 bases unmatched. Germline lookup yields CDR1 LNHDA and CDR2 SQIVND (reference sequence). CDR3 loop: CASLGYPGGNEQFF. Written as DNA, the CDR3 is TGTGCCAGCCTCGGGTACCCGGGGGGTAATGAGCAGTTCTTC.

The chain combines TRBV27 with TRBJ1-1, with D possibly TRBD1 on 6 matching bases. V gave up 5 bases and J gave up 1 base, with 14 bases separating them. The CDR3 sequence is 15 residues long. The germline gives CDR1 MNHEY, CDR2 SMNVEV (reference sequence). This CDR3 is CASSQQGWGNTEAFF. CDR3 sequence (DNA): TGTGCCAGCAGTCAACAGGGTTGGGGGAACACTGAAGCTTTCTTT.

The rearrangement uses TRBV27 and TRBJ1-4; D ambiguous. V was pared by 6 bases and J by 3 bases, with 20 bases between. Germline CDR1 MNHEY, CDR2 SMNVEV (reference sequence). There are 17 residues in the CDR3. CDR3 region: CASRQLGVPRPNEKLFF. DNA for the CDR3: TGTGCCAGCAGACAACTCGGGGTTCCCAGACCTAATGAAAAACTGTTTTTT.

This chain links TRBV11-2 with TRBJ2-1; D remains unclear. In germline, CDR1 is SGHAT, CDR2 FQNNGV. V dropped 4 bases and J dropped 3 bases, with 16 bases sitting between them. This CDR3 is built from 16 residues. This chain's CDR3 is CASSSHLPTFYNEQFF. CDR3 coding DNA: TGTGCCAGCAGCTCTCACCTCCCGACTTTCTACAATGAGCAGTTCTTC.

This chain uses TRBV5-1 with TRBJ2-5, with D hard to call. The germline CDR1 and CDR2 sequences are SGHRS and YFSETQ. CDR3 length equals 12 residues. V dropped 4 bases and J dropped 0 bases, with 4 bases sitting between them. The chain's CDR3 is CASSRDQETQYF. The CDR3, as DNA: TGCGCCAGCAGCCGAGACCAAGAGACCCAGTACTTC.

Worth noting for this clone: The junction differs from germline at one of its ends, possibly a read error. The rearrangement links TRBV28 to TRBJ2-7; 8 bases are shared with TRBD1. Germline-derived CDR1 and CDR2 are MDHEN and SYDVKM. The CDR3 totals 12 residues. The DNA of the CDR3 is TGTGCCAGCAAAAGACCACCGGGACAGGCGATTTTC. Encoded protein: CASKRPPGQAIF.